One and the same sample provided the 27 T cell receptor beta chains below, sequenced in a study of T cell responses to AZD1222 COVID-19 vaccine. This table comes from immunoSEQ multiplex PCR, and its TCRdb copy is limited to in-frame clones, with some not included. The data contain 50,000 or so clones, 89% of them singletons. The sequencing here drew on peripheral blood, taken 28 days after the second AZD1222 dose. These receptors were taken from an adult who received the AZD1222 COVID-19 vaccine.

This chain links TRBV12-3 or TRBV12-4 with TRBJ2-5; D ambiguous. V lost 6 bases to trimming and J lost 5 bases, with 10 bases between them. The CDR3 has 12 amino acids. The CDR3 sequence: CASSPEWETQYF. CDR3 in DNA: TGTGCCAGCAGCCCTGAGTGGGAGACCCAGTACTTC.

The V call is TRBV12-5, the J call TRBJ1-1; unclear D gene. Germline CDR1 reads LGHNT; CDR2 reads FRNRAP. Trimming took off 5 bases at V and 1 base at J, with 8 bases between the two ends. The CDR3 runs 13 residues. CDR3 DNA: TGTGCTAGTGGTAATTATGCGAACACTGAAGCTTTCTTT. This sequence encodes CASGNYANTEAFF.

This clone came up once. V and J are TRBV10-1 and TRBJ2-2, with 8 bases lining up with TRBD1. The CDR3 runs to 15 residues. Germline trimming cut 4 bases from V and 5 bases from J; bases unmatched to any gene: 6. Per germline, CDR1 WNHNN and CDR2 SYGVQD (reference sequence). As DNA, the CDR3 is TGCGCCAGCAGTGGACAGGGGAAATCAACCGGGGAGCTGTTTTTT. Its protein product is CASSGQGKSTGELFF.

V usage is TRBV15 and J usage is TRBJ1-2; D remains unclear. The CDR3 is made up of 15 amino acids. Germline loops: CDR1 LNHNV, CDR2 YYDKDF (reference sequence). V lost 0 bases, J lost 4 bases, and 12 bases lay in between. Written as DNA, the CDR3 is TGTGCCACCAGCAGAGATGGCCGAGGGTTCTATGGCTACACCTTC. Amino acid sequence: CATSRDGRGFYGYTF.

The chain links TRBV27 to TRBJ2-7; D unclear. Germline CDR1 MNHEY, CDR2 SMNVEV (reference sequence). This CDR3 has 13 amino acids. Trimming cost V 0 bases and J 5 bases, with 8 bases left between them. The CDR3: CASSLSLGNEQYF. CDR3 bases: TGTGCCAGCAGTTTATCCTTGGGGAACGAGCAGTACTTC.

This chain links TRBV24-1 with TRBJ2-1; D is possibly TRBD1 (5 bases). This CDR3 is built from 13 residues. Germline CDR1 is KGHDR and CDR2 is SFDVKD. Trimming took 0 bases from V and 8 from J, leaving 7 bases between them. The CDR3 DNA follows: TGTGCCACCAGTGATTTGCAACAGGATGAGCAGTTCTTC. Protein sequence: CATSDLQQDEQFF.

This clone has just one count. CDR3 sequence reads: CASKGERYNEQFF. The CDR3 region has the DNA TGTGCCAGCAAGGGGGAGAGATACAATGAGCAGTTCTTC. This sequence joins TRBV2 and TRBJ2-1; D might be TRBD1 (6 bases). Germline-derived CDR1 and CDR2 are SNHLY and FYNNEI. V was shortened by 7 bases and J by 4 bases, with 11 bases between the two germline ends. The CDR3 totals 13 residues.

CDR3: CASNGGTYEQYF. Here the CDR3 DNA reads TGTGCCAGCAATGGGGGGACCTACGAGCAGTACTTC. The genes are TRBV2 and TRBJ2-7, with a tentative D call TRBD2 (6 bases). The CDR3 has 12 residues. Germline-derived CDR1 and CDR2 are SNHLY and FYNNEI. The V gene lost 7 bases and the J gene lost 2 bases, with 9 bases spanning the gap.

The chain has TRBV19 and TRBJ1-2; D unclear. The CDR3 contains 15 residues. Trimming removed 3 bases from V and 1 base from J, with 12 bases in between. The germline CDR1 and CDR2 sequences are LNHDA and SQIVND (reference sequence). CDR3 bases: TGTGCCAGTAGTATTGGCCGACGGATTAACTATGGCTACACCTTC. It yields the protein CASSIGRRINYGYTF.

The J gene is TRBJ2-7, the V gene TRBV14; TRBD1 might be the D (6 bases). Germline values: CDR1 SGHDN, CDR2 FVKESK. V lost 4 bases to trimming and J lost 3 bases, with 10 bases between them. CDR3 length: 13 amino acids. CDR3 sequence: CASSPTDSYEQYF. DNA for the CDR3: TGTGCCAGCAGCCCAACGGACAGCTACGAGCAGTACTTC.

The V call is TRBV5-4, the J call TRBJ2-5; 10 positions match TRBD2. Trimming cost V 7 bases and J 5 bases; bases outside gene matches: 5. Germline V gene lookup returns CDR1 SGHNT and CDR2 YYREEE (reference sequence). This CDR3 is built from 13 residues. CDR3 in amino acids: CASGSGRAETQYF. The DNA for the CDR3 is TGTGCCAGCGGGAGCGGGAGGGCGGAGACCCAGTACTTC.

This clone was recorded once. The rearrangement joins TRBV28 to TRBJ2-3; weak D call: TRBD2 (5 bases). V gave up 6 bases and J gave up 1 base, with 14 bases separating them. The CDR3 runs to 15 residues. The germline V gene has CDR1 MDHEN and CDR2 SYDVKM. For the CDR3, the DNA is TGTGCCAGCAGCGATCCTCGGGGAGGCACAGATACGCAGTATTTT. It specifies CASSDPRGGTDTQYF.

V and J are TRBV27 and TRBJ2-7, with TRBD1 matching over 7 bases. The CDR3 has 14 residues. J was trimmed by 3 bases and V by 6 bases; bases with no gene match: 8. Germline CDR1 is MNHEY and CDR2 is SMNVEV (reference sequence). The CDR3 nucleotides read TGTGCCAGCAGGAGCGGACAGGACCGCTACGAGCAGTACTTC. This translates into CASRSGQDRYEQYF.

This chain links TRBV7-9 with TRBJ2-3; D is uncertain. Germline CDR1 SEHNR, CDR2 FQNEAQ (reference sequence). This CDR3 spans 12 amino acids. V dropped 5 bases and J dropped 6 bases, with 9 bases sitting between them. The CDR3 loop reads CASSPISDTQYF. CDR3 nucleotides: TGTGCCAGCAGCCCTATCTCCGATACGCAGTATTTT.

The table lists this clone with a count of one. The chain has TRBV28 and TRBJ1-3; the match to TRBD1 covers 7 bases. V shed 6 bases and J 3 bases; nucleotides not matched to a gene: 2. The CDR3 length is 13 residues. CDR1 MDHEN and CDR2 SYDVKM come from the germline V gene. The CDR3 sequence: CASRWTGGNTIYF. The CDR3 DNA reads TGTGCCAGCAGGTGGACAGGTGGAAACACCATATATTTT. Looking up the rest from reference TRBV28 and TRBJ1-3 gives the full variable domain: DVKVTQSSRYLVKRTGEKVFLECVQDMDHENMFWYRQDPGLGLRLIYFSYDVKMKEKGDIPEGYSVSREKKERFSLILESASTNQTSMYLCASRWTGGNTIYFGEGSWLTVV.

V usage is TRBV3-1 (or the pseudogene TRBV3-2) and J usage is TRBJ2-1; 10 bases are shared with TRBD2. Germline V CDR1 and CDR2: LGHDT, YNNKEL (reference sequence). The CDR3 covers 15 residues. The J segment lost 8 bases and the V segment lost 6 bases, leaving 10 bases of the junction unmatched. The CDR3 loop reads CASSVASGSYDEQFF. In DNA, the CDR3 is TGTGCCAGCAGTGTCGCTAGCGGGAGTTATGATGAGCAGTTCTTC.

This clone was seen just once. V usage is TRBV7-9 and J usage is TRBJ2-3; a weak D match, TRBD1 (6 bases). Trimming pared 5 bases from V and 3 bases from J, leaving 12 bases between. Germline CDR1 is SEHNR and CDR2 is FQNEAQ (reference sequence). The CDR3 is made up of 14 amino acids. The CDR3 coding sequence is TGTGCCAGCAGCCTCAGGACAGAGACAGATACGCAGTATTTT. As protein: CASSLRTETDTQYF.

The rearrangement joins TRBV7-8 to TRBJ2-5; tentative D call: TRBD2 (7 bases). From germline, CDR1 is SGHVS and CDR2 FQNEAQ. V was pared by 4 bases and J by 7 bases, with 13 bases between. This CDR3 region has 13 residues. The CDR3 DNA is TGTGCCAGCAGCTACGGGGGGCGCGGGACCCAGTACTTC. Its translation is CASSYGGRGTQYF.

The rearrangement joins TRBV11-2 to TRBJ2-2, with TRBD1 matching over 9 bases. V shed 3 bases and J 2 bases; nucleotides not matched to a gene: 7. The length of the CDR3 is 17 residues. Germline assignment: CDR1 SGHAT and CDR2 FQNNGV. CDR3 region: CASSFITGGYNTGELFF. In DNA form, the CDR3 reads TGTGCCAGCAGCTTTATAACAGGGGGCTATAACACCGGGGAGCTGTTTTTT. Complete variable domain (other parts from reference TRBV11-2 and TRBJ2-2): EAGVAQSPRYKIIEKRQSVAFWCNPISGHATLYWYQQILGQGPKLLIQFQNNGVVDDSQLPKDRFSAERLKGVDSTLKIQPAKLEDSAVYLCASSFITGGYNTGELFFGEGSRLTVL.

Here the CDR3 DNA reads TGTGCCAGCAGCTTAAGACTAGCGGGAGGGCCGAAGACAGATACGCAGTATTTT. This sequence encodes CASSLRLAGGPKTDTQYF. This chain connects TRBV13 to TRBJ2-3; TRBD2 matches at 14 bases. V gave up 2 bases and J gave up 3 bases; unmatched junction bases: 7. The CDR3 has 18 amino acids. Germline CDR1 reads PRHDT; CDR2 reads FYEKMQ (reference sequence).

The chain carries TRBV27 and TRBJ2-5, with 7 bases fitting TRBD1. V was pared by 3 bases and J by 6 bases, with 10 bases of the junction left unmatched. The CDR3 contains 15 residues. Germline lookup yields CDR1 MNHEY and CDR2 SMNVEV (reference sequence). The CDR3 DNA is TGTGCCAGCAGTTTGAGGCGACAGGGAAGCCAGACCCAGTACTTC. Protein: CASSLRRQGSQTQYF.

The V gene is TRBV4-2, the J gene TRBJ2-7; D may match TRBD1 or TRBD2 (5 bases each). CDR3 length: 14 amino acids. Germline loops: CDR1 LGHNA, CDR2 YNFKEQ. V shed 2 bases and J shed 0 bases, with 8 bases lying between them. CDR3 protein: CASSQTGTSYEQYF. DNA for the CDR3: TGTGCCAGCAGCCAAACCGGGACCTCCTACGAGCAGTACTTC.

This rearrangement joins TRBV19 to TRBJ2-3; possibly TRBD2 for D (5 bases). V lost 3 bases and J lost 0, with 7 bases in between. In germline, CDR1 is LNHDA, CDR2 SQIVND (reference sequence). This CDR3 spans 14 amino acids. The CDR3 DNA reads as TGTGCCAGTAGTATCAGGACTAGCACAGATACGCAGTATTTT. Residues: CASSIRTSTDTQYF.

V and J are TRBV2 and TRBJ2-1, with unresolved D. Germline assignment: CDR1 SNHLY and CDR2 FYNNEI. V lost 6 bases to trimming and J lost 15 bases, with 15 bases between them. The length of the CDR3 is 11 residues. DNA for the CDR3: TGTGCCAGCAGGTCCTGGGTAGCTCCGTTCTTC. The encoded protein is CASRSWVAPFF.

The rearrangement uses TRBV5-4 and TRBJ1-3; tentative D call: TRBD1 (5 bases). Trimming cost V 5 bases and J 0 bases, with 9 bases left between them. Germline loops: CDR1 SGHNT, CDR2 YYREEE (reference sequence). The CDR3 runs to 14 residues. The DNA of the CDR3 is TGTGCCAGCAGTTTTGACAGCTCTGGAAACACCATATATTTT. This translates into CASSFDSSGNTIYF. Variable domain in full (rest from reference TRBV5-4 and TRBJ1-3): ETGVTQSPTHLIKTRGQQVTLRCSSQSGHNTVSWYQQALGQGPQFIFQYYREEENGRGNFPPRFSGLQFPNYSSELNVNALELDDSALYLCASSFDSSGNTIYFGEGSWLTVV.

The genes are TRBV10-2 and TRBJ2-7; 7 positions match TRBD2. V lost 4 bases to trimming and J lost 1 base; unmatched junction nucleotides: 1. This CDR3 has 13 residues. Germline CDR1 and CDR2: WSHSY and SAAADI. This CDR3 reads CASSGGGSYEQYF. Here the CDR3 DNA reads TGCGCCAGCAGTGGGGGGGGATCCTACGAGCAGTACTTC.

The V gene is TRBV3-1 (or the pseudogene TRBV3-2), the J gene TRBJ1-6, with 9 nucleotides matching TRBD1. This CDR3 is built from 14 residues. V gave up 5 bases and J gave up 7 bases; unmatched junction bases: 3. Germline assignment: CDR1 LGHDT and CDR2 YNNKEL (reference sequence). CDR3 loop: CASSGQGRNSPLHF. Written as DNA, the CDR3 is TGTGCCAGCAGCGGACAGGGGAGGAATTCACCCCTCCACTTT.